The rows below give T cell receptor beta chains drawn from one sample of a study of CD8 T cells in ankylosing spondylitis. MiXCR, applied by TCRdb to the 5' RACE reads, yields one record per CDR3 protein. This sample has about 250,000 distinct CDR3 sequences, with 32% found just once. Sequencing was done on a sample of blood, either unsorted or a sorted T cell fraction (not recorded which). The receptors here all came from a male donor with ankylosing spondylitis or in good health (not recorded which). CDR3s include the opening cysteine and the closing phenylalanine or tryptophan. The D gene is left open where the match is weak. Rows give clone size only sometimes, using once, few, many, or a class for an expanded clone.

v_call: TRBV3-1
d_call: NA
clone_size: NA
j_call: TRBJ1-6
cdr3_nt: TGTGCAAGCAGCCCCGTGGCGCCAGTTTCACCCCTCCACTTT
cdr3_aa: CASSPVAPVSPLHF

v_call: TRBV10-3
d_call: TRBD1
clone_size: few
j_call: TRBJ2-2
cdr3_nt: TGTGCCATCAGCGAGGGGACCGGACAGGCCGGGGAGCTGTTTTTT
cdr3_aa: CAISEGTGQAGELFF

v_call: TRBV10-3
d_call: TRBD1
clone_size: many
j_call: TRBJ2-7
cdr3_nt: TGTGCCACCGCGGACAGGGGAAGCTACGAGCAGTACTTC
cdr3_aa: CATADRGSYEQYF

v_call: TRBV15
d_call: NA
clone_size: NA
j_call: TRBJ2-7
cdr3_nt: TGTGCCACCAGCAGAGATTCGAGACAATTGGGGGCTTACGAGCAGTACTTC
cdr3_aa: CATSRDSRQLGAYEQYF

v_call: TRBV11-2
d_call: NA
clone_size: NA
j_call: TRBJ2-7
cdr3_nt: TGTGCCAGCAGCGGTCCGTACCACCGACAGGCGACATCCTACGAGCAGTACTTC
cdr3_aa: CASSGPYHRQATSYEQYF

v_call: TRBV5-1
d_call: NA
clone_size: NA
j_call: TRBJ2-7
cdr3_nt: TGCGCCAGCAGTCGGGGTTTAGTCGGCGAGCAGTACTTC
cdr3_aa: CASSRGLVGEQYF

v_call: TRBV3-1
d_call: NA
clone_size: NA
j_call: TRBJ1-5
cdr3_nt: TGTGCCAGCAGCGTAAGTGGTAGCAATCAGCCCCAGCATTTT
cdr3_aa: CASSVSGSNQPQHF

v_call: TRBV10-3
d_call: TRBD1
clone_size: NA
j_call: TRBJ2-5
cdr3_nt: TGTGCCATCAGAGCACAGGGGCCCCAAGAGACCCAGTACTTC
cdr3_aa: CAIRAQGPQETQYF

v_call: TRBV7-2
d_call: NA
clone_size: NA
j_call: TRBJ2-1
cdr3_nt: TGTGCCAGCAGCTCACCAACGTACAATGAGCAGTTCTTC
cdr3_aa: CASSSPTYNEQFF

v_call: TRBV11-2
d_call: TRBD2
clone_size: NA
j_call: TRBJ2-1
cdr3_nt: TGTGCCAGCAGGGCCCCGGGACTAGCGGGGTACAATGAGCAGTTCTTC
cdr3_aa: CASRAPGLAGYNEQFF

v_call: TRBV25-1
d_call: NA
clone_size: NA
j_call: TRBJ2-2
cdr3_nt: TGTGCCAGCAGTGAGGGGGCGACGGCCGGGGAGCTGTTTTTT
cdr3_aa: CASSEGATAGELFF

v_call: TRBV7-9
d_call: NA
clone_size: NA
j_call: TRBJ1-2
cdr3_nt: TGTGCCAGCAGCTTCGACAGCGTCGACTATGGCTACACCTTC
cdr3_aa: CASSFDSVDYGYTF

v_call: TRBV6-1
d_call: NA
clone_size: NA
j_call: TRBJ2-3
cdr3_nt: TGTGCCAGCAGTGAAAGGGGGGGGGCAGATACGCAGTATTTT
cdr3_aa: CASSERGGADTQYF

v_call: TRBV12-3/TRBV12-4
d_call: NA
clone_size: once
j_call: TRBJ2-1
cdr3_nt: TGTGCCAGCAGCCAGACGGGCGGGTCATCCTACAATGAGCAGTTCTTC
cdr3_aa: CASSQTGGSSYNEQFF

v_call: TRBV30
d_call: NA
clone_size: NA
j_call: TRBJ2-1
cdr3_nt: TGTGCCTGGAATCGGGGCGCACGGGATGAGCAGTTCTTC
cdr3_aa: CAWNRGARDEQFF

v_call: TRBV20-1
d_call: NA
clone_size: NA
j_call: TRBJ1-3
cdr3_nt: TGCAGTGCTGGACGGGGCTCTGGAAACACCATATATTTT
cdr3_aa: CSAGRGSGNTIYF

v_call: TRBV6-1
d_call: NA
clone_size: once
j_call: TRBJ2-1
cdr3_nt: TGTGCCAGCACTGGGGGCGCAGGTACCTACAATGAGCAGTTCTTC
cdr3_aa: CASTGGAGTYNEQFF

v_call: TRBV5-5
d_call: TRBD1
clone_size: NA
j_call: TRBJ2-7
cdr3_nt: TGTGCCAGCAGCTGGGGGACAGGGGGGGCCTACGAGCTGTACTTC
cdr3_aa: CASSWGTGGAYELYF

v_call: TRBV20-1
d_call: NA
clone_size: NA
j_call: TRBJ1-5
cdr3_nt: TGCAGTGCCAGACAAGACCTAAACCAGCCCCAGCATTTT
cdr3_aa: CSARQDLNQPQHF

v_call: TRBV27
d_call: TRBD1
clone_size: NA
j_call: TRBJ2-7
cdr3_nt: TGTGCCAGCAGTTTGAGAGCGCGACAGGGCTCCTACGAGCAGTACTTC
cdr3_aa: CASSLRARQGSYEQYF

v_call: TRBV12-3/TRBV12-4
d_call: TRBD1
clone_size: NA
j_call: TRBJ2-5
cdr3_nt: TGTGCCAGCAGTCGGGGAGACAGGGGGACGGAGACCCAGTACTTC
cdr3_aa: CASSRGDRGTETQYF

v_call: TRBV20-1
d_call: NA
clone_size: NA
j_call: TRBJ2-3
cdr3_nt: TGCAGTGCTAGAGATTTCGGCAGAGCCACAGATACGCAGTATTTT
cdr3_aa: CSARDFGRATDTQYF

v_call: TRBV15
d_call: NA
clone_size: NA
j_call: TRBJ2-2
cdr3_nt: TGTGCCACCAGCAGAGAAAATGACCGCACCGGGGAGCTGTTTTTT
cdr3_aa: CATSRENDRTGELFF

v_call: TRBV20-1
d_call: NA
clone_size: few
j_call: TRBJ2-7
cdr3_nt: TGCAGTGCCGCCGTGGACTCCCTAGAGCAGTACTTC
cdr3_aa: CSAAVDSLEQYF

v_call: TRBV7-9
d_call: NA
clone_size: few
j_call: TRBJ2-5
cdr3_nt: TGTGCCAGCAGCCAAAATCGGGGGGCGAGGAAGACCCAGTACTTC
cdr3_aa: CASSQNRGARKTQYF

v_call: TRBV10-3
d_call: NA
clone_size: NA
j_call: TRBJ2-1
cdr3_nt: TGTGCCACGACACGGACAGACTACAATGAGCAGTTCTTC
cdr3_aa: CATTRTDYNEQFF

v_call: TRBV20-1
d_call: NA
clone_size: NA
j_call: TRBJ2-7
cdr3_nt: TGCAGTGCTAGAGAAGTGGGACCCGAGCAGTACTTC
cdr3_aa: CSAREVGPEQYF

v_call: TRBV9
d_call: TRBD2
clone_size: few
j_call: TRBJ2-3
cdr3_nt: TGTGCCAGCAGCAGAGCGGGGGGGCCAGGCACAGATACGCAGTATTTT
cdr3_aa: CASSRAGGPGTDTQYF

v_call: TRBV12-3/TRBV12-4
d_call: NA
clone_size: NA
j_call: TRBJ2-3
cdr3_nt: TGTGCCAGCAGTGTCCAGGTGGCCTGGGATACGCAGTATTTT
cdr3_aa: CASSVQVAWDTQYF

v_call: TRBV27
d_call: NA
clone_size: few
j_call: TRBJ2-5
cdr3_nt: TGTGCCAGCAGTCCAATCCGACAGACTGAAGAGACCCAGTACTTC
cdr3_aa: CASSPIRQTEETQYF

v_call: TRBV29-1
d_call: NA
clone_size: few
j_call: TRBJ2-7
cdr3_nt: TGCAGCGTTGAAGATCAAGGGGAACTGTACGAGCAGTACTTC
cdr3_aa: CSVEDQGELYEQYF

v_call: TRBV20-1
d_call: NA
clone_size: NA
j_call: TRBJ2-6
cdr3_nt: TGCAGTGCTAGAGATCAGAATTACCGCTCTGGGGCCAACGTCCTGACTTTC
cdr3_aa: CSARDQNYRSGANVLTF

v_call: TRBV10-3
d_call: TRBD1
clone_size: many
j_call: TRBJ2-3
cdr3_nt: TGTGCCATCAGTGAGTCGGACAGGCGAACAGATACGCAGTATTTT
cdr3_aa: CAISESDRRTDTQYF

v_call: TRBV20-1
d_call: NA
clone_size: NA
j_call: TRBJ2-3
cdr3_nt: TGCAGTGCTAGAGAAGCCAGAGACACAGATACGCAGTATTTT
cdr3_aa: CSAREARDTDTQYF

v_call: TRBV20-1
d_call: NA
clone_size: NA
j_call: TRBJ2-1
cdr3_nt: TGCAGTGCTAGAGATAACGGGCGGGGCGCCTACAATGAGCAGTTCTTC
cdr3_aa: CSARDNGRGAYNEQFF

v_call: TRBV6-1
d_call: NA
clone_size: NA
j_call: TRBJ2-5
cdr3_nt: TGTGCCAGCAAACGGAGCGGACAAGAGACCCAGTACTTC
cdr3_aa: CASKRSGQETQYF

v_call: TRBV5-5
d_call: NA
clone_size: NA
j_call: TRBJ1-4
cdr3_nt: TGTGCCAGCAGCTTGGTTGGGCCCGCTAATGAAAAACTGTTTTTT
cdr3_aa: CASSLVGPANEKLFF

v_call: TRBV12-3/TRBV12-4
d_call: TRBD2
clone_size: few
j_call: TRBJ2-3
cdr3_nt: TGTGCCAGCAGTTTGGGCGGGGGGGAGGATACGCAGTATTTT
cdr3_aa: CASSLGGGEDTQYF

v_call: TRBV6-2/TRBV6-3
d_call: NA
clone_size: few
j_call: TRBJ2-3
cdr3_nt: TGTGCCAGCACCACGGGCACGGGAATCACGGATACGCAGTATTTT
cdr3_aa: CASTTGTGITDTQYF